This is a list of T cell receptor beta chains from one sample in a study of blood T cell repertoires in COVID-19. Measured with immunoSEQ multiplex PCR; TCRdb has only the in-frame clones, and not every one. The table shows 150,000 to 200,000 clones, with approximately 86% occurring only once. The sample consisted of peripheral blood. These receptor sequences come from a woman at least 80 years old in a cohort sampled during active or convalescent COVID-19. Each CDR3 is given without its conserved first and last residue. The order of the fields is V gene, D gene, J gene, CDR3 protein. A D gene is named only where the DNA matches it firmly.

TRBV11-2	TRBD2	TRBJ2-1	ASSYGLAGGSSYNEQF
TRBV20-1	TRBD2	TRBJ2-1	SASTSGGANEQF
TRBV14	.	TRBJ1-1	ASSQDIGEANTEAF
TRBV5-1	TRBD1	TRBJ1-6	ASSPQGDNSPLH
TRBV18	TRBD1	TRBJ1-4	ASSPRQGWEKLF
TRBV4-1	TRBD2	TRBJ2-1	ASSQVRASGVGEQF
TRBV4-3	TRBD2	TRBJ2-1	ASSQTSGNYNEQF
TRBV27	TRBD1	TRBJ1-1	ASSFGTGANTEAF
TRBV6-6	.	TRBJ2-7	ASSYSSEGDEQY
TRBV13	TRBD1	TRBJ1-2	ASSRTNRGDYGYT
TRBV7-9	.	TRBJ1-6	ASSLSLGRGSPLH
TRBV5-5	.	TRBJ2-7	ASSSSGSTYEQY
TRBV29-1	TRBD1	TRBJ2-1	SVEQETGAIDEQF
TRBV3-1/TRBV3-2	TRBD2	TRBJ2-1	ASSQGLAGVGEQF
TRBV9	TRBD1	TRBJ1-1	ASSAPGQGRTEAF
TRBV5-1	TRBD1	TRBJ1-6	ASSLSLSGTVNSPLH
TRBV6-1	TRBD1	TRBJ1-5	ASSEALGDRGNQPQH
TRBV2	.	TRBJ2-5	ASSEDAGVETQY
TRBV5-6	TRBD2	TRBJ2-5	ASSSSGSGETQY
TRBV18	.	TRBJ1-1	ASSHRFDRNTEAF
TRBV2	TRBD2	TRBJ2-2	ASSPQLAGAGGELF
TRBV5-4	.	TRBJ1-1	ASRPGGGMNTEAF
TRBV11-3	TRBD1	TRBJ2-1	ASSDREELAIADEQF
TRBV12-3/TRBV12-4	.	TRBJ2-2	ASSPGTGELF
TRBV28	TRBD2	TRBJ2-5	ASSTTWGGEETQY
TRBV11-2	TRBD1	TRBJ1-2	ASSSDRVRGGYT
TRBV5-1	TRBD1	TRBJ1-3	ASSETGAGNTIY
TRBV5-1	.	TRBJ1-1	ASSLGPGRTEAF
TRBV7-9	TRBD2	TRBJ2-1	ASSLLRWREVSNEQF
TRBV2	TRBD1	TRBJ1-2	ASSEAPQGNGYT
TRBV29-1	.	TRBJ1-1	SVSGGTEAF
TRBV19	TRBD1	TRBJ1-2	ASRTGDNGYT
TRBV28	TRBD2	TRBJ2-3	ASSLVLAGGSDTQY
TRBV4-3	TRBD1	TRBJ1-2	ASRRVGGVDYGYT
TRBV7-9	.	TRBJ1-2	ASSSLRYRSTGRYGYT
TRBV28	.	TRBJ1-2	ASRGTGPSNYGYT
TRBV7-9	.	TRBJ1-3	ASSFPRQVKGNTIY
TRBV6-1	TRBD1	TRBJ1-2	ASSEASGTGGLRGYT
TRBV10-3	TRBD2	TRBJ2-5	AIRDSGGEETQY
TRBV30	.	TRBJ1-5	AWSGAGLREPQH
TRBV6-6	.	TRBJ1-1	ASIGGLEAF
TRBV27	.	TRBJ2-7	ASSRREQSSYEQY
TRBV4-3	.	TRBJ2-2	ASSPHNAAANTGELF
TRBV11-3	TRBD2	TRBJ2-1	ASSTGRTSGGAGSYNEQF
TRBV5-4	.	TRBJ1-6	ASRSFGDSPLH
TRBV5-1	TRBD2	TRBJ2-2	ASSLASGLTGELF
TRBV30	TRBD1	TRBJ1-2	ACSGQNTYGYT
TRBV6-1	.	TRBJ1-2	ASSENRDGYT
TRBV11-2	.	TRBJ2-5	ASSPGTRETQY
TRBV2	TRBD1	TRBJ1-6	ASRYSGTGPSPLH
TRBV18	TRBD1	TRBJ1-5	ASSPRQGNQPQH
TRBV19	TRBD2	TRBJ2-3	ASSPYGIAGAIADTQY